The rows below give T cell receptor beta chains drawn from one sample of a study of blood T cell repertoires in COVID-19. Produced via immunoSEQ multiplex PCR; TCRdb's table is partial and in-frame only. This table holds roughly 150,000 clones, roughly four fifths found once. Sequencing input: peripheral blood. These receptors were obtained from a human donor in a cohort sampled during active COVID-19. The CDR3 runs from the conserved cysteine through the conserved F or W. A D gene is named only where the DNA matches it firmly. Part of the rows lack a size; the others show once, few, many or a class for expanded clones.

abundance	d_gene	j_gene	v_gene	len	CDR3aa	CDR3nt
NA	TRBD2	TRBJ2-7	TRBV4-3	15	CASSRFSGTLYEQYF	TGCGCCAGCAGCCGCTTCAGCGGGACTCTCTACGAGCAGTACTTC
NA	NA	TRBJ1-5	TRBV28	17	CASSFGGPLGSNQPQHF	TGTGCCAGCAGTTTTGGGGGCCCCCTAGGTAGCAATCAGCCCCAGCATTTT
NA	NA	TRBJ2-1	TRBV12-3/TRBV12-4	13	CASKVSGNNEQFF	TGTGCCAGCAAAGTGTCGGGGAACAATGAGCAGTTCTTC
few	NA	TRBJ2-2	TRBV6-1	16	CASSGRVLANTGELFF	TGTGCCAGCAGTGGGCGGGTCCTAGCGAACACCGGGGAGCTGTTTTTT
NA	TRBD1	TRBJ2-3	TRBV3-1/TRBV3-2	14	CASSLDRDTDTQYF	TGTGCCAGCAGCCTCGACAGGGACACAGATACGCAGTATTTT
NA	NA	TRBJ2-2	TRBV2	14	CASTPRQNTGELFF	TGTGCCAGCACCCCCCGACAGAACACCGGGGAGCTGTTTTTT
NA	TRBD1	TRBJ2-2	TRBV15	13	CATRRQGAGELFF	TGTGCCACCAGAAGACAGGGTGCCGGGGAGCTGTTTTTT
once	NA	TRBJ2-1	TRBV6-6	15	CASSYSSRSRDEQFF	TGTGCCAGCAGTTACTCGTCTAGGTCTCGGGATGAGCAGTTCTTC
NA	TRBD2	TRBJ2-2	TRBV19	15	CASGPGGPTTGELFF	TGTGCCAGTGGCCCGGGAGGGCCGACCACCGGGGAGCTGTTTTTT
few	NA	TRBJ2-7	TRBV3-1/TRBV3-2	16	CASSQDNGQGSYEQYF	TGTGCCAGCAGCCAAGATAACGGGCAGGGATCTTACGAGCAGTACTTC
NA	NA	TRBJ2-1	TRBV6-5	13	CASSYTRADEQFF	TGTGCCAGCAGTTACACCAGGGCCGATGAGCAGTTCTTC
once	NA	TRBJ2-3	TRBV14	15	CASGRTTGGTDTQYF	TGTGCCAGCGGCCGGACTACGGGGGGCACAGATACGCAGTATTTT
NA	TRBD1	TRBJ2-7	TRBV9	16	CASSVRAGTVSNEQYF	TGTGCCAGCAGCGTAAGGGCCGGGACAGTGTCCAACGAGCAGTACTTC
NA	NA	TRBJ2-1	TRBV27	12	CASSLRGNEQFF	TGTGCCAGCAGTTTAAGGGGCAATGAGCAGTTCTTC
NA	TRBD1	TRBJ1-5	TRBV15	16	CATSRSGTGKTQPQHF	TGTGCCACCAGCAGATCGGGGACAGGGAAAACACAGCCCCAGCATTTT
NA	NA	TRBJ2-1	TRBV18	14	CASSPNLLYNEQFF	TGTGCCAGCTCCCCGAACTTGTTATACAATGAGCAGTTCTTC
NA	TRBD2	TRBJ2-1	TRBV10-1	16	CASSNPLAGPFHEQFF	TGCGCCAGCAGTAACCCCTTAGCGGGGCCGTTCCATGAGCAGTTCTTC
NA	NA	TRBJ2-3	TRBV5-6	12	CASSLGRDTQYF	TGTGCCAGCAGCTTGGGGCGGGATACGCAGTATTTT
NA	NA	TRBJ1-5	TRBV4-3	15	CASSQDRGNNQPQHF	TGCGCCAGCAGCCAAGACAGGGGTAACAATCAGCCCCAGCATTTT
few	TRBD2	TRBJ2-7	TRBV9	16	CASSVGLAGNSYEQYF	TGTGCCAGCAGCGTAGGGCTAGCGGGCAACTCCTACGAGCAGTACTTC
NA	NA	TRBJ1-1	TRBV27	13	CASIPGRGTEAFF	TGTGCCAGCATCCCCGGGAGGGGTACTGAAGCTTTCTTT
once	NA	TRBJ1-5	TRBV19	14	CASSIVGGNQPQHF	TGTGCCAGTAGTATAGTCGGAGGGAATCAGCCCCAGCATTTT
NA	TRBD2	TRBJ2-2	TRBV2	15	CASRLAGGRIGELFF	TGTGCCAGCAGGCTAGCGGGGGGGCGCATCGGGGAGCTGTTTTTT
NA	NA	TRBJ1-2	TRBV5-6	13	CASSRQAAYGYTF	TGTGCCAGCAGCCGACAGGCCGCCTATGGCTACACCTTC
few	NA	TRBJ2-1	TRBV18	13	CASSQGIGFEQFF	TGTGCCAGCTCACAGGGGATCGGTTTTGAGCAGTTCTTC
NA	NA	TRBJ2-7	TRBV27	13	CASRRRELVEQYF	TGTGCCAGCAGGAGAAGAGAACTGGTCGAGCAGTACTTC
few	TRBD1	TRBJ2-7	TRBV6-2/TRBV6-3	15	CASSYRGQGIHEQYF	TGTGCCAGCAGTTATCGGGGACAGGGGATCCACGAGCAGTACTTC
few	NA	TRBJ1-1	TRBV30	13	CAWSVRGGSRAFF	TGTGCCTGGAGTGTACGGGGCGGGAGCCGAGCTTTCTTT
NA	NA	TRBJ1-1	TRBV5-5	14	CASSRQIMNTEAFF	TGTGCCAGCAGCCGACAGATCATGAACACTGAAGCTTTCTTT
NA	TRBD2	TRBJ2-3	TRBV10-1	16	CASSPGLATSTDTQYF	TGCGCCAGCTCGCCCGGACTAGCGACTAGCACAGATACGCAGTATTTT
many	TRBD2	TRBJ2-3	TRBV9	17	CASSVVGSGGPTDTQYF	TGTGCCAGCAGCGTAGTAGGTAGCGGGGGGCCCACAGATACGCAGTATTTT
NA	NA	TRBJ2-3	TRBV3-1/TRBV3-2	15	CASGRTRSGTDTQYF	TGTGCCAGCGGGCGCACTAGATCAGGCACAGATACGCAGTATTTT
NA	NA	TRBJ2-5	TRBV12-3/TRBV12-4	13	CASLWGLGETQYF	TGTGCCAGCCTCTGGGGGCTGGGTGAGACCCAGTACTTC
NA	NA	TRBJ2-7	TRBV5-4	14	CASSFLPSGYEQYF	TGTGCCAGCAGCTTTCTACCCTCCGGCTACGAGCAGTACTTC
NA	NA	TRBJ2-3	TRBV24-1	15	CATQKGGSKTDTQYF	TGTGCCACCCAAAAGGGGGGGAGTAAAACAGATACGCAGTATTTT
NA	TRBD1	TRBJ1-2	TRBV10-2	14	CASSEQGANYGYTF	TGCGCCAGCAGTGAACAGGGGGCTAACTATGGCTACACCTTC
NA	NA	TRBJ1-1	TRBV6-1	12	CASRSSTAEAFF	TGTGCCAGCAGATCCTCGACAGCTGAGGCTTTCTTT
NA	TRBD1	TRBJ2-1	TRBV24-1	15	CATSARDRGYNEQFF	TGTGCCACCAGTGCGCGGGACAGGGGATACAATGAGCAGTTCTTC
NA	TRBD2	TRBJ2-1	TRBV30	14	CAWSREREYNEQFF	TGTGCCTGGAGTCGAGAGCGGGAGTACAATGAGCAGTTCTTC
NA	NA	TRBJ2-7	TRBV7-2	14	CASSLVGASYEQYF	TGTGCCAGCAGCTTAGTAGGGGCCTCCTACGAGCAGTACTTC
once	NA	TRBJ1-5	TRBV6-1	13	CASQATHNQPQHF	TGTGCCAGTCAGGCAACCCACAATCAGCCCCAGCATTTT
NA	NA	TRBJ1-1	TRBV5-1	12	CASSLINTEAFF	TGCGCCAGCAGCTTGATAAACACTGAAGCTTTCTTT
NA	NA	TRBJ1-1	TRBV6-5	14	CASSYEQENTEAFF	TGTGCCAGCAGTTACGAACAGGAGAACACTGAAGCTTTCTTT
NA	TRBD1	TRBJ2-4	TRBV6-2/TRBV6-3	16	CASSNPDRGHGNIQYF	TGTGCCAGCAGTAACCCGGACAGGGGGCATGGAAACATTCAGTACTTC
NA	NA	TRBJ2-7	TRBV29-1	13	CSVESTGQGEQYF	TGCAGCGTTGAATCCACGGGCCAGGGCGAGCAGTACTTC
NA	TRBD2	TRBJ2-1	TRBV2	17	CASSVVNLADSYNEQFF	TGTGCCAGCAGTGTAGTAAATCTAGCGGACTCCTACAATGAGCAGTTCTTC
NA	NA	TRBJ2-7	TRBV2	13	CASSEPEKYEQYF	TGTGCCAGCAGTGAGCCAGAAAAGTACGAGCAGTACTTC